This entry is about one T cell receptor beta chain. Antigen specificity is unknown. At one boundary the junction diverges from the germline segment, which might be a read error. This sample is drawn from a study of tumor-infiltrating lymphocytes in primary liver carcinoma. From unsorted bulk tissue weighing about 20-32 mg, DNA and RNA were co-extracted. Researchers generated TCR beta cDNA from around 510 ng of total RNA, relying on a constant-region primer. Employing slightly modified ARM-PCR, three nested multiplex PCR rounds were run, and these gave rise to the TCR beta libraries. Amplification in the first two PCR rounds was performed using TRBV1-TRBV30 forward primers and a C-beta reverse primer for about 10 cycles each. Each CDR3 protein gets one entry after TCRdb re-called the multiplex PCR reads with MiXCR. Of about 30,000 distinct CDR3 sequences listed, about 71% are singletons. CDR3 size: 13 residues. Per germline, CDR1 MNHEY and CDR2 SVGAGI.

Study results and caveats: Merely some 7.5-25% of top clones spanned all five tumor regions.

The TCR originated in a woman aged 25 to 39 with primary liver carcinoma and hepatitis B virus infection. The source material was liver tumor tissue from sampling region 3. Subset described: tumor region T3, left-lateral pole. V usage is TRBV6-5 and J usage is TRBJ2-5, with TRBD1 as a possible D gene (5 bases). The CDR3 nucleotides are TGTGTCAGCAGTACCGACAAGGGGCTGACCCAATACTTC. This codes for CVSSTDKGLTQYF.